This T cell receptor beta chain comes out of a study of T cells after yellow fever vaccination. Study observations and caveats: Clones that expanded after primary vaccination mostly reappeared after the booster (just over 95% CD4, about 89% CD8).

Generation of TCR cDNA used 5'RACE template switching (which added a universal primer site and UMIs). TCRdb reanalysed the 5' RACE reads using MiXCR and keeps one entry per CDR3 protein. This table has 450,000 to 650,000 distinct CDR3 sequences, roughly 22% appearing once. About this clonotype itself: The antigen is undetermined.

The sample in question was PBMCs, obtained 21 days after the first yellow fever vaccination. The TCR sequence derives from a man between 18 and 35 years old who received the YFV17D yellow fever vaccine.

The CDR3 nucleotides are TGCAGCGTGAAAACCGGACGCTCGCATGAGCAGTTCTTC. Translation: CSVKTGRSHEQFF. V and J are TRBV29-1 and TRBJ2-1; D not certain. Per germline, CDR1 SQVTM and CDR2 ANQGSEA. The V end lost 6 bases, the J end lost 8 bases, and 17 bases lay between the germline ends. This CDR3 is 13 amino acids long.